Each of the 8 T cell receptor beta chains below was sequenced from the same sample in a study of CD8 T cells in ankylosing spondylitis. Broader study findings: A TCR beta motif of eight highly homologous variants appeared characteristic of ankylosing spondylitis blood.

No antigens are known for them. MiXCR was run by TCRdb on the 5' RACE reads, yielding one entry per CDR3 protein. The table has fewer than 550,000 distinct CDR3 sequences, roughly 5% seen once. The sample taken for sequencing was blood, either unsorted or a sorted T cell fraction (not recorded which). The source is a male donor with ankylosing spondylitis.

The chain employs TRBV4-3 and TRBJ1-2; no definite D call. Trimming took 1 base from V and 5 from J, leaving 14 bases between them. The CDR3 runs 15 residues. From germline, CDR1 is LGHNA and CDR2 YSLEER. CDR3 region: CASSQVGRFQYGYTF. The CDR3 nucleotides are TGCGCCAGCAGCCAAGTCGGTCGCTTCCAGTATGGCTACACCTTC.

V and J are TRBV27 and TRBJ2-2, with 9 bases matching TRBD1. Germline V gene lookup returns CDR1 MNHEY and CDR2 SMNVEV (reference sequence). The CDR3 contains 17 residues. With V trimmed by 4 bases and J by 1 base, 7 bases remained unmatched. For the CDR3, the DNA is TGTGCCAGCAGTTCGATAACGGGACAGGGGAACACCGGGGAGCTGTTTTTT. It specifies CASSSITGQGNTGELFF.

As to this clonotype: This may be a read error: a much more frequent sequence differs by one nucleotide. The CDR3 DNA reads TGTGCCAGCACCTCTTCCGGAGCTACGCAGTATTTT. It is translated as CASTSSGATQYF. The genes are TRBV7-2 and TRBJ2-3; D is unclear. Trimming stripped 7 bases from V and 8 bases from J, with 13 bases between. Germline V gene data show CDR1 as SGHTA and CDR2 as FQGNSA. The CDR3 extends over 12 amino acids.

This clonotype was observed many times. The genes are TRBV20-1 and TRBJ2-5; TRBD2 matches at 7 bases. J lost 7 bases, V lost 6 bases, and 8 bases had no gene match. The CDR3 runs 12 residues. Germline-derived CDR1 and CDR2 are DFQATT and SNEGSKA (reference sequence). The DNA for the CDR3 is TGCAGTGCCCGGACTAGATTTGGGACCCAGTACTTC. This codes for CSARTRFGTQYF.

This clonotype was detected many times. The chain recombines TRBV6-5 with TRBJ2-7; 14 bases fit TRBD2. V shed 0 bases, J shed 5 bases, and the junction held 0 bases outside the gene matches. CDR1 and CDR2 from the germline V gene are MNHEY and SVGAGI. The CDR3 is made up of 15 amino acids. This CDR3 is CASSYSTSGGDEQYF. CDR3 nucleotides: TGTGCCAGCAGTTACTCGACTAGCGGGGGGGACGAGCAGTACTTC.

This clonotype was seen at least ten times. This chain joins TRBV6-1 and TRBJ1-2; 8 bases map to TRBD1. This CDR3 is 15 amino acids long. The V gene's germline CDR1 is MNHNS and CDR2 SASEGT. V was pared by 7 bases and J by 5 bases, with 12 bases of the junction left unmatched. The DNA of the CDR3 is TGTGCCAGCAAATACCAAGGCGGACAGGGATATGGCTACACCTTC. It codes for CASKYQGGQGYGYTF.

This clonotype has ten or more counts. V usage is TRBV19 and J usage is TRBJ1-1; D is uncertain. Germline V gives CDR1 LNHDA, CDR2 SQIVND (reference sequence). The CDR3 loop spans 16 amino acids. The V and J ends lost 10 bases and 0 bases respectively, with 21 bases between them. The DNA for the CDR3 is TGTGCCACCAGAGGAATGGGCGGTCGCATGAACACTGAAGCTTTCTTT. Protein product: CATRGMGGRMNTEAFF.

This clonotype has at least ten counts. The chain has TRBV7-9 and TRBJ2-1; TRBD2 is a possible D gene (5 bases). V was pared by 6 bases and J by 7 bases, with 13 bases between. CDR3 size: 13 residues. Germline lookup yields CDR1 SEHNR and CDR2 FQNEAQ (reference sequence). Here the CDR3 DNA reads TGTGCCAGCAGGCGCGGAGGTGGGAATGAGCAGTTCTTC. Translation gives CASRRGGGNEQFF.